Below are 5 T cell receptor beta chains sequenced from a single sample in a study of T cells in Graves' hyperthyroidism and ophthalmopathy. RNA transcripts yielded amplified TCR beta CDR3 regions. Researchers ran a first-round RT-PCR on the TCR CDR3 using the HTBI primer set. TCRdb used MiXCR to reprocess the multiplex PCR reads, holding one entry per CDR3 protein. The sample yields 640,000 or so distinct CDR3 sequences, about 14% seen once. Sequenced sample: blood. The receptor set was obtained from a young woman with Graves' ophthalmopathy.

This clonotype has a count of ten or more. The V gene is TRBV20-1, the J gene TRBJ1-1; no definite D call. Germline CDR1 is DFQATT and CDR2 is SNEGSKA (reference sequence). The CDR3 length is 14 residues. Deletions cut 1 base from V and 3 bases from J, with 12 bases between. CDR3 DNA: TGCAGTGCTAGAGGTCCCGCCTGGGACACTGAAGCTTTCTTT. The encoded protein is CSARGPAWDTEAFF.

In its sample, this clonotype was seen many times. The J gene is TRBJ1-2, the V gene TRBV6-1, with D maybe TRBD1 (5 bases). Germline assignment: CDR1 MNHNS and CDR2 SASEGT. The V end was cut by 5 bases, the J end by 4 bases, with 20 bases between. The CDR3 sequence is 16 residues long. The CDR3 loop is CASSWGTAGGVYGYTF. Here the CDR3 DNA reads TGTGCCAGCAGTTGGGGAACAGCCGGGGGGGTCTATGGCTACACCTTC.

The CDR3: CASTSGGFVGNTIYF. Written as DNA, the CDR3 is TGTGCCAGTACCTCGGGGGGATTCGTCGGAAACACCATATATTTT. The gene calls are TRBV28 and TRBJ1-3; D might be TRBD1 (5 bases). Trimming stripped 9 bases from V and 4 bases from J, with 19 bases between. CDR3 size: 15 residues. Germline CDR1 MDHEN, CDR2 SYDVKM.

This chain connects TRBV4-1 to TRBJ1-4; D remains ambiguous. V was pared by 0 bases and J by 3 bases, with 11 bases between. Per germline, CDR1 MGHRA and CDR2 YSYEKL. There are 16 residues in the CDR3. Here the CDR3 DNA reads TGCGCCAGCAGCCAAGATGGAGGTCGAGCTAATGAAAAACTGTTTTTT. Amino acids: CASSQDGGRANEKLFF.

This clonotype was detected only a few times. V usage is TRBV4-1 and J usage is TRBJ2-7; TRBD2 agrees at 8 bases. CDR1 MGHRA and CDR2 YSYEKL come from the germline V gene. CDR3 length: 16 residues. J gave up 0 bases and V 0 bases, and 4 bases lay outside the gene matches. In DNA form, the CDR3 reads TGCGCCAGCAGCCAAGATCCGGCGGGGGGCTCCTACGAGCAGTACTTC. Its protein is CASSQDPAGGSYEQYF.